The entry below gives a single TCR beta chain sequence along with its context. The antigen is undetermined. The CDR3 is 15 residues long. Per germline, CDR1 MDHEN and CDR2 SYDVKM. The V segment lost 6 bases and the J segment 4 bases; nucleotides outside the gene matches: 8. This entry comes from a study of STAT5B mutations in CD4+ large granular lymphocyte leukemia. Study results and limitations: Without HLA matching, higher CD4+ than CD8+ T-LGLL clonality could reflect small sample size. Main leukemic clonotypes were patient-specific, but 25% appeared at low frequency elsewhere.

This table comes from immunoSEQ multiplex PCR, and its TCRdb copy is limited to in-frame clones, with some not included. In the table there are roughly 34,000 clones, roughly 76% of which are singletons. Sequencing used CD4+ T cells from blood buffy coats. The chain has TRBV28 and TRBJ2-7, with 11 bases aligning to TRBD1. This receptor was obtained from a human donor in good health. The DNA of the CDR3 is TGTGCCAGCAGCTCTCCCGGGACAGGGGGGTACGAGCAGTACTTC. This sequence encodes CASSSPGTGGYEQYF.